These T cell receptor beta chains were read from a single sample in a study of blood T cell repertoires in COVID-19. This table comes from immunoSEQ multiplex PCR, and its TCRdb copy is limited to in-frame clones, with some not included. This table has fewer than 450,000 clones, 87% appearing once. Sequenced: PBMCs or T cells enriched from blood (not recorded which). These receptors were taken from a woman in her 30s who had recovered from COVID-19. CDR3s include the opening cysteine and the closing phenylalanine or tryptophan. The order of the fields is clone size, V gene, J gene, D gene, CDR3 length, CDR3 protein, CDR3 DNA. D genes are given only for firm matches. Clone size, where shown, is once, few, many, or a class for clones that have expanded.

abundance: NA; v_gene: TRBV15; j_gene: TRBJ2-4; d_gene: NA; len: 14; CDR3aa: CATSRDLDRNIQYF; CDR3nt: TGTGCCACCAGCAGAGATCTTGACAGAAACATTCAGTACTTC
abundance: once; v_gene: TRBV2; j_gene: TRBJ2-7; d_gene: TRBD2; len: 18; CDR3aa: CASSVIGLVTKSSYEQYF; CDR3nt: TGTGCCAGCAGTGTTATTGGACTAGTGACAAAGAGCTCCTACGAGCAGTACTTC
abundance: NA; v_gene: TRBV15; j_gene: TRBJ1-3; d_gene: TRBD1; len: 16; CDR3aa: CARERTGLYSGNTIYF; CDR3nt: TGTGCCAGGGAAAGGACAGGGCTGTACTCTGGAAACACCATATATTTT
abundance: NA; v_gene: TRBV7-8; j_gene: TRBJ2-3; d_gene: NA; len: 16; CDR3aa: CASSLASTGGVVTQYF; CDR3nt: TGTGCCAGCAGCTTAGCAAGCACAGGGGGGGTGGTTACGCAGTATTTT
abundance: NA; v_gene: TRBV7-9; j_gene: TRBJ2-5; d_gene: TRBD2; len: 15; CDR3aa: CASSSIAGGPETQYF; CDR3nt: TGTGCCAGCAGTTCCATAGCGGGGGGGCCAGAGACCCAGTACTTC
abundance: NA; v_gene: TRBV5-1; j_gene: TRBJ1-1; d_gene: NA; len: 14; CDR3aa: CASLRAPANTEAFF; CDR3nt: TGCGCCAGCTTACGAGCGCCGGCCAACACTGAAGCTTTCTTT
abundance: once; v_gene: TRBV4-3; j_gene: TRBJ2-2; d_gene: NA; len: 16; CDR3aa: CASSQEWGLGPGELFF; CDR3nt: TGCGCCAGCAGCCAAGAATGGGGCCTAGGCCCCGGGGAGCTGTTTTTT
abundance: NA; v_gene: TRBV15; j_gene: TRBJ1-1; d_gene: NA; len: 13; CDR3aa: CATNSAGNTEAFF; CDR3nt: TGTGCCACCAATTCGGCAGGGAACACTGAAGCTTTCTTT
abundance: NA; v_gene: TRBV7-9; j_gene: TRBJ2-1; d_gene: TRBD2; len: 15; CDR3aa: CASSFASGGAIEQFF; CDR3nt: TGTGCCAGCAGCTTTGCGAGCGGGGGGGCTATTGAGCAGTTCTTC
abundance: NA; v_gene: TRBV16; j_gene: TRBJ1-5; d_gene: NA; len: 16; CDR3aa: CASSDKGRAMNQPQHF; CDR3nt: TGTGCCAGCAGTGACAAAGGCAGGGCTATGAATCAGCCCCAGCATTTT
abundance: NA; v_gene: TRBV3-1/TRBV3-2; j_gene: TRBJ1-6; d_gene: TRBD1; len: 18; CDR3aa: CASSQGWAGTGVNSPLHF; CDR3nt: TGTGCCAGCAGCCAAGGGTGGGCTGGGACAGGGGTTAATTCACCCCTCCACTTT
abundance: few; v_gene: TRBV5-1; j_gene: TRBJ2-7; d_gene: NA; len: 13; CDR3aa: CASSLQDSHEQYF; CDR3nt: TGCGCCAGCAGCCTTCAAGACAGCCACGAGCAGTACTTC